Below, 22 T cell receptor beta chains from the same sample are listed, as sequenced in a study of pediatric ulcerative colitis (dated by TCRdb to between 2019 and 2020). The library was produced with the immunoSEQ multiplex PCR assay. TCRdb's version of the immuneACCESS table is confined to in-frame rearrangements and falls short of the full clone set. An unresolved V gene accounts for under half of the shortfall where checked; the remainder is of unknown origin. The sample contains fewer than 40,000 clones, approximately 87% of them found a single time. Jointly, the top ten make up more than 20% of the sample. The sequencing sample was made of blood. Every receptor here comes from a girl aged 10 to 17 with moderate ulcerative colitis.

CDR3: CASSEDRGRYNEQFF. The CDR3 coding sequence is TGTGCCAGTAGTGAGGACAGGGGGCGGTACAATGAGCAGTTCTTC. The V and J genes are TRBV19 and TRBJ2-1, with 11 bases aligning to TRBD1. The CDR3 is 15 amino acids. Germline-derived CDR1 and CDR2 are LNHDA and SQIVND (reference sequence). V was clipped by 5 bases and J by 4 bases; unmatched bases: 4. Full variable domain (missing parts from reference TRBV19 and TRBJ2-1): DGGITQSPKYLFRKEGQNVTLSCEQNLNHDAMYWYRQDPGQGLRLIYYSQIVNDFQKGDIAEGYSVSREKKESFPLTVTSAQKNPTAFYLCASSEDRGRYNEQFFGPGTRLTVL.

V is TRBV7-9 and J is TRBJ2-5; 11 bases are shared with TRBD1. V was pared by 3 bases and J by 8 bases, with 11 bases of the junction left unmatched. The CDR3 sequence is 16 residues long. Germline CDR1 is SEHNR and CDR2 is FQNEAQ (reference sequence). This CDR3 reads CASSFPPGQGARTQYF. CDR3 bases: TGTGCCAGCAGCTTCCCTCCAGGACAGGGGGCTCGAACCCAGTACTTC.

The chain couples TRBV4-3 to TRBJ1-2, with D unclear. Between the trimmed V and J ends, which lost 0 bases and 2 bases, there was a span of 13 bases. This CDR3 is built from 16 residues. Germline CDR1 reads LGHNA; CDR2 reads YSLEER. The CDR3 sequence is CASSQDYARPNYGYTF. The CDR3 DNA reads TGCGCCAGCAGCCAAGATTATGCCAGGCCGAACTATGGCTACACCTTC.

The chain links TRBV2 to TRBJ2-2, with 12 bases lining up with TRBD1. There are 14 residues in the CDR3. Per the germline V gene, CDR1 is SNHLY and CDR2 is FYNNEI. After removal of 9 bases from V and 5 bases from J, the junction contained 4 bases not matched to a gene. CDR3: CASLGQGATGELFF. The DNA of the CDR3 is TGTGCCAGTCTGGGACAGGGGGCAACCGGGGAGCTGTTTTTT.

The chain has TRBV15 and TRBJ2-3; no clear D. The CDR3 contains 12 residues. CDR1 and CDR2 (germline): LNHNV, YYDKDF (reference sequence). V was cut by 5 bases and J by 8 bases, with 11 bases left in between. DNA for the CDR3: TGTGCCACCAGCCTTCCCCCGGGTACGCAGTATTTT. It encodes CATSLPPGTQYF.

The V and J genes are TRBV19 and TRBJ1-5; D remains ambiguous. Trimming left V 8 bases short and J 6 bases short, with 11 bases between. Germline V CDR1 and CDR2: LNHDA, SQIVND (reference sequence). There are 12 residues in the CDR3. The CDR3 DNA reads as TGTGCCAGTCAAAGGTTGAGTCAGCCCCAGCATTTT. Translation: CASQRLSQPQHF. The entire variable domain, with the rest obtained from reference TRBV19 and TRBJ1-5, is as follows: DGGITQSPKYLFRKEGQNVTLSCEQNLNHDAMYWYRQDPGQGLRLIYYSQIVNDFQKGDIAEGYSVSREKKESFPLTVTSAQKNPTAFYLCASQRLSQPQHFGDGTRLSIL.

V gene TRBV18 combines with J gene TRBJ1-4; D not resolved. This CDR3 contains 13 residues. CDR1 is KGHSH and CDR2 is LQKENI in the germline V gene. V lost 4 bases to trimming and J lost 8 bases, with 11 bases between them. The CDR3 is CASSREVSEKLFF. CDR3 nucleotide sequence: TGTGCCAGCTCACGAGAGGTCTCGGAAAAACTGTTTTTT.

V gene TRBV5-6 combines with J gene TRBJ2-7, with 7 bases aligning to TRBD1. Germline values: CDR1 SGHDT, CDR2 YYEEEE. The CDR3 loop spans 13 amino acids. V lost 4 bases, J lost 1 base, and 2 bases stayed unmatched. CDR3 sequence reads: CASSPGQSYEQYF. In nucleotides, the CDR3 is TGTGCCAGCAGCCCGGGACAGTCCTACGAGCAGTACTTC.

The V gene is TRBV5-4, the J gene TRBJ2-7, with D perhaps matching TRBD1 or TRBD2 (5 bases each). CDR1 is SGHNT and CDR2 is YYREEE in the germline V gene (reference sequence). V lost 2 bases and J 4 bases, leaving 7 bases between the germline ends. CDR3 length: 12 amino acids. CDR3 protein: CASSFGGYEQYF. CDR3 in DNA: TGTGCCAGCAGCTTTGGGGGATACGAGCAGTACTTC.

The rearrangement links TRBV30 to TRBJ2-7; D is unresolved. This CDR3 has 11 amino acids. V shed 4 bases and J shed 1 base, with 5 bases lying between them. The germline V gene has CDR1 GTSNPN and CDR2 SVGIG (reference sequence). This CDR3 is CAWTDSYEQYF. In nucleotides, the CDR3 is TGTGCCTGGACGGATTCCTACGAGCAGTACTTC.

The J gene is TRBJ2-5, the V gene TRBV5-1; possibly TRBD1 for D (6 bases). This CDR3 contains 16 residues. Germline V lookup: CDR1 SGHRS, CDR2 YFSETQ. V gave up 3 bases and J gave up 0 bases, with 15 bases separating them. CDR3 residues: CASSSGAGAYQETQYF. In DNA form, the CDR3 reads TGCGCCAGCAGCTCTGGGGCAGGGGCCTACCAAGAGACCCAGTACTTC.

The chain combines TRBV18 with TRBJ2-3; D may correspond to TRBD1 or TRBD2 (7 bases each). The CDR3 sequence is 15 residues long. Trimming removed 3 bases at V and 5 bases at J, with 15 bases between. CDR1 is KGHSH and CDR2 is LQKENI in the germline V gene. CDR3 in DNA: TGTGCCAGCTCACCCGGGTCAGGGGGGGAAGATACGCAGTATTTT. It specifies CASSPGSGGEDTQYF. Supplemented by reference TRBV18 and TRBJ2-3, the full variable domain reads NAGVMQNPRHLVRRRGQEARLRCSPMKGHSHVYWYRQLPEEGLKFMVYLQKENIIDESGMPKERFSAEFPKEGPSILRIQQVVRGDSAAYFCASSPGSGGEDTQYFGPGTRLTVL.

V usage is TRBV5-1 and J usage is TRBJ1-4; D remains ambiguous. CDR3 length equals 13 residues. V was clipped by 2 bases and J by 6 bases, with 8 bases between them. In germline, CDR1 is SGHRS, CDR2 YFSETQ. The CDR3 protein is CASSFSKDEKLFF. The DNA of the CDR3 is TGCGCCAGCAGCTTTTCCAAGGATGAAAAACTGTTTTTT.

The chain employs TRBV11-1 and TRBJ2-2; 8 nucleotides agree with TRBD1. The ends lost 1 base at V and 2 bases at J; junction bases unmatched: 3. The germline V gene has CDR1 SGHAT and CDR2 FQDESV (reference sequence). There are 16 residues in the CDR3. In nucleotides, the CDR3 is TGTGCCAGCAGCTTAGTGGGACAGGATAACACCGGGGAGCTGTTTTTT. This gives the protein CASSLVGQDNTGELFF.

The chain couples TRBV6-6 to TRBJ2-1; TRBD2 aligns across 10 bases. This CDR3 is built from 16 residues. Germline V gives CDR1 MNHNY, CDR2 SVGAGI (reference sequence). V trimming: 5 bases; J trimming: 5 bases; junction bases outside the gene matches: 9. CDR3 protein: CASSRVGLAGDNEQFF. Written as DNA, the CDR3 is TGTGCCAGCAGTCGGGTTGGGCTAGCGGGGGACAATGAGCAGTTCTTC.

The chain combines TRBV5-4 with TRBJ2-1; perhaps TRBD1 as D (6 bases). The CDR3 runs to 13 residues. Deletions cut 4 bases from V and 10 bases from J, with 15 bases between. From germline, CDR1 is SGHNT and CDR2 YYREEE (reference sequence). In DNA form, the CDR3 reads TGTGCCAGCAGCCCTACAGGGACCGGGGAGCAGTTCTTC. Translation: CASSPTGTGEQFF.

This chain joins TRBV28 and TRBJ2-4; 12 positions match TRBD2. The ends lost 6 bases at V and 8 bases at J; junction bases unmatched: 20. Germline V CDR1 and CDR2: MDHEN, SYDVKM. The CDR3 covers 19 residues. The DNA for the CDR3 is TGTGCCAGCAGGATTAGTTTACCGCTAGCGGGAGGGAGGAAGGACATTCAGTACTTC. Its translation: CASRISLPLAGGRKDIQYF.

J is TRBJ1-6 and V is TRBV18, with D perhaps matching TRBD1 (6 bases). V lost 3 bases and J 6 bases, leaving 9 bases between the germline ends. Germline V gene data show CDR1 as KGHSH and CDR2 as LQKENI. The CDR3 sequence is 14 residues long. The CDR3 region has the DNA TGTGCCAGCTCACCCCGGGGGCCTAATTCACCCCTCCACTTT. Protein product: CASSPRGPNSPLHF.

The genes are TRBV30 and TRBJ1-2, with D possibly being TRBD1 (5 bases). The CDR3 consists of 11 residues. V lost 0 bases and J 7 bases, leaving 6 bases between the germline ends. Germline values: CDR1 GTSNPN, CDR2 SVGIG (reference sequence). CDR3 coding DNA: TGTGCCTGGAGTGTAAGGGGTGGCTACACCTTC. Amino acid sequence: CAWSVRGGYTF.

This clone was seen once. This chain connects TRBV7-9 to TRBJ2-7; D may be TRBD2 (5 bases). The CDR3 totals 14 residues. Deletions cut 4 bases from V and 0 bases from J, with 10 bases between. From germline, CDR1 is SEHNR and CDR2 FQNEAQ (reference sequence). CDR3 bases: TGTGCCAGCAGCTCCGGGATTAACTCCTACGAGCAGTACTTC. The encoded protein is CASSSGINSYEQYF.

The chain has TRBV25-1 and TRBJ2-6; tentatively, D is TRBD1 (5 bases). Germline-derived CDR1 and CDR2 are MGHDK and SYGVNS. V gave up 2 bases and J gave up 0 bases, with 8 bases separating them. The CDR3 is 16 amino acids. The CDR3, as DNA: TGTGCCAGCAGTGAAGGACAATTCTCTGGGGCCAACGTCCTGACTTTC. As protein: CASSEGQFSGANVLTF.

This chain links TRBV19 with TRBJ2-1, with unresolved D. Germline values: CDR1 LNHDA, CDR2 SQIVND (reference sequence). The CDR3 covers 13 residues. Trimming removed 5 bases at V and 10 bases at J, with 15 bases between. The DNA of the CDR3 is TGTGCCAGTAGTGGCCCGTGGGCGCTCGAGCAGTTCTTC. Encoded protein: CASSGPWALEQFF.